This TCR beta chain was profiled in a study of radiation and T cells in renal cell carcinoma. Study-level information: Nephrectomy followed 15 Gy stereotactic body radiation by 4 weeks.

The V end lost 0 bases, the J end lost 6 bases, and 16 bases lay between the germline ends. The germline gives CDR1 SEHNR, CDR2 FQNEAQ (reference sequence). The CDR3 has 16 amino acids. With respect to this clone: The antigen remains undetermined.

The data were produced by immunoSEQ multiplex PCR, yet TCRdb's version contains in-frame clones alone and is incomplete. The data contain about 150,000 clones, roughly 87% of them singletons. General study findings and limits: Without pretreatment biopsies, baseline tumor clonotype presence was undetermined. In blood, top tumor clones expanded by 2 weeks, shrinking by 4.

Time point indicated: blood 2 weeks post-SBRT. The treatment was: 15 Gy SBRT to primary tumor, nephrectomy 4 weeks later. Serial blood draws occurred at baseline and 2 and 4 weeks post-SBRT. This specimen consisted of blood, obtained from a patient whose treatment included radiotherapy and nephrectomy. The rearrangement links TRBV7-9 to TRBJ2-3, with D possibly being TRBD1 or TRBD2 (6 bases each). The clonotype originates from a woman aged 50 to 65 with renal cell carcinoma. CDR3 sequence (DNA): TGTGCCAGCAGCTTAGCGGGGGGCCCACACTCCGATACGCAGTATTTT. Its translation: CASSLAGGPHSDTQYF.